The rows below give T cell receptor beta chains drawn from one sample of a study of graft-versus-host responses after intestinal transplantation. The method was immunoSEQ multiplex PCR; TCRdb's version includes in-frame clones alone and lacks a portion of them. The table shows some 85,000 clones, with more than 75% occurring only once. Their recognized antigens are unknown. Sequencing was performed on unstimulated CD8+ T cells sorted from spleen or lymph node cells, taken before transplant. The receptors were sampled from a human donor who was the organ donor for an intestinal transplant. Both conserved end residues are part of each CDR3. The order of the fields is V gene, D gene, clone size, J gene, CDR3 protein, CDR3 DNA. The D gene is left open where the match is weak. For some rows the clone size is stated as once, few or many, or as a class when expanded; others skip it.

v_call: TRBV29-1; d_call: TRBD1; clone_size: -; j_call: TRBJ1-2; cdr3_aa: CSVESGTAYGYTF; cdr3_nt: TGCAGCGTTGAATCGGGGACAGCCTATGGCTACACCTTC
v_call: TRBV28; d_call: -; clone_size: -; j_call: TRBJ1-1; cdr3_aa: CASRSIFSRTDDNTEAFF; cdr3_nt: TGTGCCAGCAGGTCCATATTTTCGAGGACAGACGATAACACTGAAGCTTTCTTT
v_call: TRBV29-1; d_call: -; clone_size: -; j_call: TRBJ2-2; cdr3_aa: CSVEHTNTGELFF; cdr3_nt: TGCAGCGTTGAACACACGAACACCGGGGAGCTGTTTTTT
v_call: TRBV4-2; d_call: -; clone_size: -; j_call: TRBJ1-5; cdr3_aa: CASSQYSTNQPQHF; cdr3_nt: TGTGCCAGCAGCCAATACAGTACCAATCAGCCCCAGCATTTT
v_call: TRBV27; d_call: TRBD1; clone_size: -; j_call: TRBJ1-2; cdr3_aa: CASSPGTGDLANYGYTF; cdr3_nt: TGTGCCAGCAGTCCCGGGACAGGCGATTTAGCTAACTATGGCTACACCTTC
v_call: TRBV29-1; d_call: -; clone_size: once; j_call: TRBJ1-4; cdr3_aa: CSVEHVEGQGVEKLFF; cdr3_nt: TGCAGCGTTGAACATGTCGAGGGCCAAGGGGTTGAAAAACTGTTTTTT
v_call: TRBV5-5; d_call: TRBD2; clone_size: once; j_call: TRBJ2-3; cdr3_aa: CASSFGHAGESTDTQYF; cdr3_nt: TGTGCCAGCAGCTTCGGGCACGCGGGGGAGAGCACAGATACGCAGTATTTT
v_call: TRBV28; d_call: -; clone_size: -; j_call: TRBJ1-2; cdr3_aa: CASSPDGDYGYTF; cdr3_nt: TGTGCCAGCAGTCCGGACGGGGATTATGGCTACACCTTC
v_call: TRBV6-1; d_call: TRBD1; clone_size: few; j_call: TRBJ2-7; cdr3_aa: CASSEAGTGGYEQYF; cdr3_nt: TGTGCCAGCAGTGAAGCCGGGACAGGGGGCTACGAGCAGTACTTC
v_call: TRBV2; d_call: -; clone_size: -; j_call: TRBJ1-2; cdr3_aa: CASSEDSEGAGFYGYTF; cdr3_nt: TGTGCCAGCAGTGAGGATTCCGAGGGCGCCGGATTCTATGGCTACACCTTC
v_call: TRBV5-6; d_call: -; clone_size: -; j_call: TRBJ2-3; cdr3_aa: CASSLILTSPTTDTQYF; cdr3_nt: TGTGCCAGCAGCTTGATTCTTACGTCTCCTACCACAGATACGCAGTATTTT
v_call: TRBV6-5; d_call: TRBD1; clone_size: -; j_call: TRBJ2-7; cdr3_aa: CASSTFRGHSYEQYF; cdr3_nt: TGTGCCAGCAGTACGTTTAGGGGGCACTCCTACGAGCAGTACTTC
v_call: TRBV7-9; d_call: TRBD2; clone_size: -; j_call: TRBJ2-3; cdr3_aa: CASSLTSGGGPDTQYF; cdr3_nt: TGTGCCAGCAGCTTAACGAGCGGGGGGGGGCCAGATACGCAGTATTTT
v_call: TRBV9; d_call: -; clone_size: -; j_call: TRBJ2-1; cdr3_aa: CASSVSNEQFF; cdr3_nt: TGTGCCAGCAGCGTATCGAATGAGCAGTTCTTC
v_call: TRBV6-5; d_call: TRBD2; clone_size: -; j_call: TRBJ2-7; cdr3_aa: CASSIRGVPYEQYF; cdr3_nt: TGTGCCAGCAGTATACGGGGGGTTCCCTACGAGCAGTACTTC
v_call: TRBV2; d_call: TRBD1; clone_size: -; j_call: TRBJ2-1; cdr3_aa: CASSGPGQEYNEQFF; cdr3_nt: TGTGCCAGCAGTGGTCCGGGACAGGAATACAATGAGCAGTTCTTC
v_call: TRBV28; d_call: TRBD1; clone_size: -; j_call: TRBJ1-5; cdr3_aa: CASSPDRDYQPQHF; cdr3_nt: TGTGCCAGCAGCCCCGACAGGGACTATCAGCCCCAGCATTTT
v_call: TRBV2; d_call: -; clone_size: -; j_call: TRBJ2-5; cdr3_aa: CASSSGLKTQYF; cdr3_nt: TGTGCCAGCAGTTCCGGCCTTAAGACCCAGTACTTC
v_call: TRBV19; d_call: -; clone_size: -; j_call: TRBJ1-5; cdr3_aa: CASTPGGNQPQHF; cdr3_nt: TGTGCCAGTACCCCCGGGGGCAATCAGCCCCAGCATTTT
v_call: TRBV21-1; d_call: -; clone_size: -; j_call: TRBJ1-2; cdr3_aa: CASSKGGGGSNYGYTF; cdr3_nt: TGTGCCAGCAGCAAAGGCGGGGGGGGATCTAACTATGGCTACACCTTC
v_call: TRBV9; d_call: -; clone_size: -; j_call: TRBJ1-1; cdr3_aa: CASSERAYTTEAFF; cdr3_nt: TGTGCCAGCAGCGAGCGAGCGTACACGACTGAAGCTTTCTTT
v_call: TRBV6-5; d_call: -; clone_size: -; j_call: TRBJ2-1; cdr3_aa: CASSSDQRSGSNEQFF; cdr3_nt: TGTGCCAGCAGTTCGGACCAAAGATCGGGAAGCAATGAGCAGTTCTTC